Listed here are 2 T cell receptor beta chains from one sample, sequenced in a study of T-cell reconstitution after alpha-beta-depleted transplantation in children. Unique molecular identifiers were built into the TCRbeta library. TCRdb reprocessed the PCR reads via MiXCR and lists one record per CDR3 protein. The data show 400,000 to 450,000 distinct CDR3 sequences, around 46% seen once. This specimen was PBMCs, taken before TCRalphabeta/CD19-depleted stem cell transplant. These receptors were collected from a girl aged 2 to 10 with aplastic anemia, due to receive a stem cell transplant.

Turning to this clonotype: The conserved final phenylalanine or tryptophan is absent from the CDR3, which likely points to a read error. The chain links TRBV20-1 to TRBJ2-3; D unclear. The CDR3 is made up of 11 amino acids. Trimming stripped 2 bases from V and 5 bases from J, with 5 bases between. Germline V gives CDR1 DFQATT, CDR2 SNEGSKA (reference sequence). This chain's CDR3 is CSARFGDTQYY. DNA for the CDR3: TGCAGTGCTAGATTCGGAGATACGCAGTATTAT.

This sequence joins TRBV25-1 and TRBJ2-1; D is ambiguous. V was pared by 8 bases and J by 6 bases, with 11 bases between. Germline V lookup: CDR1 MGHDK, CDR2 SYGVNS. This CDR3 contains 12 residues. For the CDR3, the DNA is TGTGCCAGCTGTATTTCTCTCAATGAGCAGTTCTTC. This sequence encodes CASCISLNEQFF.